The following is a T cell receptor beta chain sequence with its context. This clonotype has only a few counts. What this receptor recognizes is not known. Within one base of it there is no much larger clone, and no base qualities were kept. Library prep was done by RT-PCR. Sequenced on an Illumina HiSeq 2500. In-frame beta chains were kept once TCRdb had trimmed the public reads at Q25 with fastp and called clones with MiXCR. Each CDR3 protein gets just one entry, which takes the most common genes and DNA from the rows behind it. For this sample the table gives roughly 790,000 distinct CDR3 sequences, of which around 21% were detected only once. The ten largest clonotypes hold roughly a tenth of the sample. This entry belongs to a study of response to subunit inactivated influenza vaccine (dated by TCRdb to 2017 to 2018). Notes on the research overall: The study used deep quantitative T cell receptor repertoire profiling to track responses to a trivalent subunit inactivated influenza vaccine. Overall study results and their limits: According to the authors, only a limited number of new T cells may be recruited by each seasonal influenza vaccination.

Sequences were derived from PBMCs from blood, sampled 5 days after vaccination. The TCR was taken from a man aged 45-65 years who received an inactivated influenza vaccine. Donor details come from another sample of the same person, matched by shared clones.

CDR3 loop: CASSFSISGITYEQYF. The nucleotides read TGTGCCAGCAGCTTTTCGATCTCAGGGATAACCTACGAGCAGTACTTC. The rearrangement joined TRBV5-5 to TRBJ2-7, with a weak D call of TRBD1 (5 bases match). Via the germline V gene (reference sequence), CDR1 is SGHKS and CDR2 YYEKEE. The junction carries 17 bases between V and J, which are trimmed by 2 bases and 2 bases respectively. From the cysteine up to the phenylalanine, the CDR3 has a length of 16 residues. Kept here is only the CDR3 DNA, which spans 48 bases and is read in frame from base 1.